What follows is one TCR beta chain and its context. Its antigen is not identified. The entry originates in a study of CD8 T cells in ankylosing spondylitis. Points from the study as a whole: Both synovial fluid and blood in reactive arthritis had previously been reported to carry some motif variants. Several highly homologous variants formed a TCR beta motif that appeared characteristic of ankylosing spondylitis blood.

The trim removed 6 bases at V and 2 bases at J, leaving 14 bases unmatched. The germline gives CDR1 DFQATT, CDR2 SNEGSKA (reference sequence). This CDR3 is 16 amino acids long. Molecular-barcoded quantitative 5'-RACE produced these TCR beta libraries. Each CDR3 protein gets one entry after TCRdb re-called the 5' RACE reads with MiXCR. The table records 800,000 to 900,000 distinct CDR3 sequences, about 10% of them present only once. The sequence was collected from a male donor with ankylosing spondylitis. Material for sequencing was blood, either unsorted or a sorted T cell fraction (not recorded which). The chain combines TRBV20-1 with TRBJ2-3; 7 bases line up with TRBD1. Here the CDR3 reads CSAETGVNFFTDTQYF. CDR3 DNA: TGCAGTGCAGAAACAGGGGTTAATTTTTTCACAGATACGCAGTATTTT.